A selection of T cell receptor beta chains follows, all from one sample in a study of T-cell memory formation after mild COVID-19. TCRdb analysed the 5' RACE reads with MiXCR anew, one entry per CDR3 protein. The data contain 75,000 to 95,000 distinct CDR3 sequences, about an eighth of them singletons. The sample taken for sequencing was PBMCs or a T cell subset sorted from them (not recorded which). These receptors originate from an adult woman who had mild COVID-19 (a few samples of this study predate the infection). Cell type and time point are not known. Each CDR3 is given with its conserved first and last residue. A D gene is named only where the DNA matches it firmly. Size is omitted from some rows. Given values are once, few, many or a class for expanded clones.

D gene	clone size	V gene	CDR3 length	J gene	CDR3 protein	CDR3 DNA
TRBD2	.	TRBV5-8	17	TRBJ2-1	CASSLTPSGLPYNEQFF	TGTGCCAGCAGCTTGACTCCTAGCGGGCTTCCCTACAATGAGCAGTTCTTC
.	few	TRBV30	14	TRBJ2-6	CAWSAGAGANVLTF	TGTGCCTGGAGTGCAGGGGCTGGGGCCAACGTCCTGACTTTC
TRBD1	.	TRBV6-1	15	TRBJ2-7	CASSAQGASSYEQYF	TGTGCCAGCAGTGCACAGGGGGCTAGCTCCTACGAGCAGTACTTC
TRBD1	.	TRBV7-2	17	TRBJ2-5	CASSLDEWDSQQETQYF	TGTGCCAGCAGCTTAGATGAGTGGGACAGCCAGCAAGAGACCCAGTACTTC
.	few	TRBV5-6	16	TRBJ1-2	CASSGVTTGTLLGEAF	TGTGCCAGCAGCGGAGTGACTACCGGGACACTGCTTGGAGAGGCCTTC
.	.	TRBV5-1	13	TRBJ1-1	CASSQKGGTEAFF	TGCGCCAGCAGCCAAAAGGGGGGCACTGAAGCTTTCTTT
.	.	TRBV7-9	14	TRBJ2-3	CASSLGGVPDTQYF	TGTGCCAGCAGCTTAGGGGGAGTCCCAGATACGCAGTATTTT
.	.	TRBV7-2	15	TRBJ2-1	CASSLPPGAGSGQFF	TGTGCCAGCAGCTTACCTCCGGGGGCAGGGAGTGGGCAGTTCTTC
TRBD1	many	TRBV5-1	14	TRBJ2-5	CASSSGQGKETQYF	TGCGCCAGCAGCTCTGGACAGGGGAAGGAGACCCAGTACTTC
.	few	TRBV7-7	15	TRBJ2-1	CASSLEMVGYNEQFF	TGTGCTAGCAGCTTAGAGATGGTAGGATACAATGAGCAGTTCTTC
.	many	TRBV4-3	15	TRBJ2-7	CASSQAVIGSYEQYF	TGCGCCAGCAGCCAAGCGGTGATAGGTTCCTACGAGCAGTACTTC
.	few	TRBV29-1	11	TRBJ1-1	CSVPGSTEAFF	TGCAGCGTGCCAGGGTCCACTGAAGCTTTCTTT
.	.	TRBV7-3	15	TRBJ2-3	CASSLLGGGTDTQYF	TGTGCCAGCAGCTTACTTGGTGGGGGCACAGATACGCAGTATTTT
TRBD1	.	TRBV24-1	14	TRBJ1-2	CATRPPGQGAGYTF	TGTGCCACCAGGCCTCCTGGACAGGGTGCAGGCTACACCTTC
.	.	TRBV6-2/TRBV6-3	13	TRBJ2-7	CASSPGITYEQYF	TGTGCCAGCAGCCCAGGGATCACCTACGAGCAGTACTTC
TRBD2	few	TRBV20-1	16	TRBJ2-1	CSARDLLAGSYNEQFF	TGCAGTGCTAGAGACCTACTAGCGGGATCCTACAATGAGCAGTTCTTC
TRBD1	many	TRBV5-1	14	TRBJ2-7	CASSSGTASYEQYF	TGCGCCAGCAGCTCCGGGACAGCGAGCTACGAGCAGTACTTC
.	few	TRBV9	16	TRBJ2-3	CASSGQGGWDTDTQYF	TGTGCCAGCAGCGGGCAGGGCGGTTGGGACACAGATACGCAGTATTTT
TRBD2	.	TRBV20-1	16	TRBJ2-3	CSARDYRAGDTDTQYF	TGCAGTGCTAGAGATTATCGAGCGGGGGACACAGATACGCAGTATTTT
TRBD2	.	TRBV7-2	17	TRBJ2-5	CASSQRRDGGRVETQYF	TGTGCCAGCAGCCAAAGGAGGGACGGCGGGAGAGTTGAGACCCAGTACTTC
.	.	TRBV29-1	14	TRBJ2-1	CSVESQGRYNEQFF	TGCAGCGTTGAGTCCCAGGGTCGCTACAATGAGCAGTTCTTC
.	.	TRBV7-2	11	TRBJ1-2	CASGPFYGYTF	TGTGCCAGCGGGCCGTTCTATGGCTACACCTTC
TRBD2	few	TRBV9	15	TRBJ2-7	CASSVAGGTVDEQYF	TGTGCCAGCAGCGTAGCGGGGGGAACCGTTGACGAGCAGTACTTC
.	few	TRBV6-5	13	TRBJ1-6	CASTQGAYSPLHF	TGTGCCAGCACTCAGGGAGCTTATTCACCCCTCCACTTT
TRBD2	few	TRBV5-1	17	TRBJ2-3	CASNPYLSGGAEDTQYF	TGCGCCAGCAACCCCTATCTCAGCGGGGGGGCAGAGGATACGCAGTATTTT
.	.	TRBV5-1	15	TRBJ2-1	CASSLYGVSYNEQFF	TGCGCCAGCAGCTTGTACGGGGTCTCCTACAATGAGCAGTTCTTC
.	few	TRBV20-1	15	TRBJ1-1	CSASSGRVMNTEAFF	TGCAGTGCTAGTTCCGGCAGGGTAATGAACACTGAAGCTTTCTTT
.	few	TRBV20-1	15	TRBJ1-1	CSAADVGTYLTEAFF	TGCAGTGCTGCGGACGTTGGGACGTATCTCACTGAAGCTTTCTTT
.	few	TRBV2	14	TRBJ2-7	CASSEFLAPYEQYF	TGTGCCAGCAGTGAGTTTCTAGCGCCGTACGAGCAGTACTTC
TRBD2	few	TRBV12-3/TRBV12-4	16	TRBJ2-7	CASSFAHSGATYEQYF	TGTGCCAGCAGTTTCGCCCATAGCGGGGCTACATACGAGCAGTACTTC
.	.	TRBV29-1	14	TRBJ1-4	CSGRQGPTNEKLFF	TGCAGCGGCCGGCAGGGCCCAACTAATGAAAAACTGTTTTTT
.	few	TRBV5-1	15	TRBJ2-3	CASSLFGEGPDTQYF	TGCGCCAGCAGCTTGTTTGGTGAGGGCCCAGATACGCAGTATTTT
.	few	TRBV9	14	TRBJ2-3	CASSVGDLTDTQYF	TGTGCCAGCAGCGTCGGGGACCTCACAGATACGCAGTATTTT
.	few	TRBV7-2	11	TRBJ2-5	CASSLGRSQYF	TGTGCCAGCAGCTTAGGCCGCAGCCAGTACTTC
TRBD1	.	TRBV6-5	14	TRBJ1-5	CASSYLQGEQPQHF	TGTGCCAGCAGTTACTTACAGGGGGAGCAGCCCCAGCATTTT
TRBD2	few	TRBV9	16	TRBJ2-3	CASSVGGRVPTDTQYF	TGTGCCAGCAGCGTAGGGGGGAGGGTCCCCACAGATACGCAGTATTTT